Listed below are T cell receptor beta chains from one sample, sequenced in a study of shared clonotypes between healthy human individuals. Measured with immunoSEQ multiplex PCR; TCRdb has only the in-frame clones, and not every one. The table has fewer than 400,000 clones, about 74% seen once. The sequencing input was memory CD4+ T cells sorted from blood. The receptors were sampled from a man aged 25-40 years in good health. The CDR3 runs from the conserved cysteine through the conserved F or W.

j_gene: TRBJ2-7; v_gene: TRBV28; len: 13; CDR3aa: CASSPSRDRGCYF
j_gene: TRBJ2-5; v_gene: TRBV5-5; len: 15; CDR3aa: CASSSVPTGRETQYF
j_gene: TRBJ2-3; v_gene: TRBV7-2; len: 16; CDR3aa: CASSPRTSGSRDTQYF
j_gene: TRBJ1-2; v_gene: TRBV5-8; len: 13; CDR3aa: CASSPQPGVGYTF
j_gene: TRBJ1-2; v_gene: TRBV13; len: 14; CDR3aa: CASSLQGTNYGYTF
j_gene: TRBJ2-1; v_gene: TRBV15; len: 17; CDR3aa: CATSRGTSGSSYNEQFF
j_gene: TRBJ2-7; v_gene: TRBV10-3; len: 14; CDR3aa: CAISESFAKYEQYF
j_gene: TRBJ1-5; v_gene: TRBV28; len: 15; CDR3aa: CASSLQGSGNQPQHF
j_gene: TRBJ1-1; v_gene: TRBV19; len: 14; CDR3aa: CASSIPGRNTEAFF
j_gene: TRBJ1-1; v_gene: TRBV19; len: 15; CDR3aa: CASSSRPGLNTEAFF
j_gene: TRBJ2-7; v_gene: TRBV4-2; len: 14; CDR3aa: CASSQPSGAYEQYF
j_gene: TRBJ1-5; v_gene: TRBV6-1; len: 13; CDR3aa: CASETGNRQPQHF
j_gene: TRBJ2-7; v_gene: TRBV5-1; len: 16; CDR3aa: CASSLGKRGPTWEQYF
j_gene: TRBJ2-7; v_gene: TRBV11-2; len: 15; CDR3aa: CASSSWTEYSYEQYF
j_gene: TRBJ2-5; v_gene: TRBV5-4; len: 13; CDR3aa: CASSRATAETQYF
j_gene: TRBJ1-1; v_gene: TRBV6-1; len: 15; CDR3aa: CATGRSGMMNTEAFF
j_gene: TRBJ2-3; v_gene: TRBV5-1; len: 17; CDR3aa: CASSLGASGGPADTQYF
j_gene: TRBJ2-3; v_gene: TRBV29-1; len: 14; CDR3aa: CSASRGTYTDTQYF
j_gene: TRBJ2-5; v_gene: TRBV7-7; len: 15; CDR3aa: CASSQGTGGAETQYF
j_gene: TRBJ2-5; v_gene: TRBV14; len: 17; CDR3aa: CASSQEGQGERLETQYF
j_gene: TRBJ2-5; v_gene: TRBV2; len: 16; CDR3aa: CASSGTGRVRQETQYF
j_gene: TRBJ2-7; v_gene: TRBV7-2; len: 16; CDR3aa: CASSSRTESSSYEQYF
j_gene: TRBJ2-3; v_gene: TRBV7-2; len: 14; CDR3aa: CASSLGISTDTQYF
j_gene: TRBJ1-5; v_gene: TRBV28; len: 15; CDR3aa: CASSPKGAGNQPQHF
j_gene: TRBJ2-7; v_gene: TRBV18; len: 13; CDR3aa: CASSPFSGYEQYF
j_gene: TRBJ1-1; v_gene: TRBV6-6; len: 12; CDR3aa: CASSTRQYQAFF
j_gene: TRBJ2-7; v_gene: TRBV10-3; len: 17; CDR3aa: CAISSTTSGKSTYEQYF
j_gene: TRBJ1-2; v_gene: TRBV21-1; len: 18; CDR3aa: CASSKCAYVTLANYGYTF
j_gene: TRBJ2-1; v_gene: TRBV25-1; len: 15; CDR3aa: CASHPTGGTYNEQFF
j_gene: TRBJ1-4; v_gene: TRBV30; len: 14; CDR3aa: CAWSAGATNEKLFF
j_gene: TRBJ1-1; v_gene: TRBV29-1; len: 15; CDR3aa: CSVARGWGMNTEAFF
j_gene: TRBJ2-7; v_gene: TRBV5-5; len: 12; CDR3aa: CASSLAGDEQYF
j_gene: TRBJ1-5; v_gene: TRBV7-2; len: 15; CDR3aa: CASSPPGRSNQPQHF
j_gene: TRBJ1-5; v_gene: TRBV19; len: 13; CDR3aa: CASSIDVNQPQHF
j_gene: TRBJ1-5; v_gene: TRBV6-1; len: 15; CDR3aa: CASSVSGFGNQPQHF
j_gene: TRBJ2-1; v_gene: TRBV6-6; len: 11; CDR3aa: CASSYSVEQFF
j_gene: TRBJ2-7; v_gene: TRBV5-1; len: 14; CDR3aa: CASSQGANNYEQYF
j_gene: TRBJ2-1; v_gene: TRBV7-9; len: 15; CDR3aa: CASTPGTSGGDEQFF
j_gene: TRBJ2-3; v_gene: TRBV21-1; len: 16; CDR3aa: CASSKAWGGIPQIRGF
j_gene: TRBJ1-2; v_gene: TRBV27; len: 15; CDR3aa: CASSLSPTGLYGYTF
j_gene: TRBJ2-7; v_gene: TRBV28; len: 15; CDR3aa: CASSTYRDRGHEQYF
j_gene: TRBJ2-5; v_gene: TRBV25-1; len: 14; CDR3aa: CASSEQRPGETQYF
j_gene: TRBJ2-7; v_gene: TRBV7-2; len: 14; CDR3aa: CASSLQGGYYEQYF
j_gene: TRBJ2-1; v_gene: TRBV25-1; len: 13; CDR3aa: CATGLAGGNEQFF
j_gene: TRBJ2-5; v_gene: TRBV5-6; len: 14; CDR3aa: CASSLRERRETQYF
j_gene: TRBJ2-1; v_gene: TRBV18; len: 12; CDR3aa: CASTATGDEQFF
j_gene: TRBJ2-3; v_gene: TRBV6-5; len: 15; CDR3aa: CASSYSAPDTDTQYF
j_gene: TRBJ2-6; v_gene: TRBV7-2; len: 17; CDR3aa: CASSLGRRVTGANVLTF
j_gene: TRBJ2-6; v_gene: TRBV10-3; len: 16; CDR3aa: CAIPQGESSGANVLTF
j_gene: TRBJ2-1; v_gene: TRBV7-7; len: 15; CDR3aa: CASSPRGATYNEQFF
j_gene: TRBJ2-2; v_gene: TRBV6-5; len: 13; CDR3aa: CASSRTNTGELFF
j_gene: TRBJ2-3; v_gene: TRBV5-6; len: 17; CDR3aa: CASSLVDRGPRTDTQYF
j_gene: TRBJ2-1; v_gene: TRBV15; len: 15; CDR3aa: CATSRQGNSYNEQFF
j_gene: TRBJ2-7; v_gene: TRBV19; len: 14; CDR3aa: CASNMLAGEGEQYF
j_gene: TRBJ2-7; v_gene: TRBV2; len: 14; CDR3aa: CASSVGGDRGEQYF
j_gene: TRBJ2-2; v_gene: TRBV10-3; len: 19; CDR3aa: CAISESPAMFGIDTGELFF
j_gene: TRBJ2-7; v_gene: TRBV28; len: 17; CDR3aa: CASSRPPEKRRDYEQYF
j_gene: TRBJ2-7; v_gene: TRBV5-4; len: 15; CDR3aa: CASSGGRALGYEQYF
j_gene: TRBJ2-3; v_gene: TRBV6-5; len: 13; CDR3aa: CAAKKTSTDTQYF
j_gene: TRBJ2-1; v_gene: TRBV7-9; len: 16; CDR3aa: CASSPRTGTSYNEQFF